This entry is about one T cell receptor beta chain. Clones were read by immunoSEQ multiplex PCR, and TCRdb kept only the in-frame ones, dropping some. The top ten clones hold roughly 9% of a sample with 150,000 to 200,000 clones, roughly 88% of them seen once. This entry comes from a study of blood T cell repertoires in COVID-19. At the level of the study: Sites in the United States, Italy and Spain provided acute and convalescent COVID-19 samples.

Participant-reported clinical history was the basis for cohort assignment. Either two negative PCRs, clearance, or symptom resolution qualified Cohort 3 donors as recovered. Germline CDR1 and CDR2: GTSNPN and SVGIG (reference sequence). The CDR3 length is 14 residues. Germline trimming cut 4 bases from V and 1 base from J; bases unmatched to any gene: 4. The chain carries TRBV30 and TRBJ1-1; TRBD1 matches at 9 bases. The clonotype comes from a woman younger than 30 who had recovered from COVID-19. Sequencing was performed on PBMCs or T cells enriched from blood (not recorded which). The CDR3 DNA follows: TGTGCCTGGACGGGACAGGGAGGGAACACTGAAGCTTTCTTT. Encoded protein: CAWTGQGGNTEAFF.